A single sample is the source of the 3 T cell receptor beta chains below, sequenced in a study of blood T cell repertoires in COVID-19. Sequencing was performed with immunoSEQ multiplex PCR; in TCRdb, only in-frame clones are kept and a portion is missing. The data hold around 300,000 clones, with roughly 85% observed a single time. The sample consisted of PBMCs or T cells enriched from blood (not recorded which). The receptors derive from a woman between 45 and 60 years old who had recovered from COVID-19.

This clone was picked up a small number of times. The chain combines TRBV11-2 with TRBJ2-7; D possibly corresponds to TRBD2 (6 bases). The CDR3 is made up of 14 amino acids. Germline CDR1 reads SGHAT; CDR2 reads FQNNGV. Trimming stripped 3 bases from V and 4 bases from J, with 13 bases between. The CDR3 protein is CASSLGEDGYEQYF. CDR3 DNA sequence: TGTGCCAGCAGCTTGGGGGAGGACGGGTACGAGCAGTACTTC.

This rearrangement joins TRBV28 to TRBJ2-5; possible D gene TRBD1, 5 bases. This CDR3 contains 14 residues. V was trimmed by 7 bases and J by 2 bases, leaving 14 bases between them. The germline gives CDR1 MDHEN, CDR2 SYDVKM. CDR3 sequence (DNA): TGTGCCAGCACCCTGAGGACATATCAAGAGACCCAGTACTTC. This gives the protein CASTLRTYQETQYF.

This chain uses TRBV6-5 with TRBJ2-3; TRBD1 agrees at 8 bases. Germline V gives CDR1 MNHEY, CDR2 SVGAGI. The CDR3 is 15 residues long. V was clipped by 5 bases and J by 3 bases; unmatched bases: 7. CDR3 sequence reads: CASSPGQGGTDTQYF. CDR3 DNA sequence: TGTGCCAGCAGTCCTGGACAGGGAGGTACAGATACGCAGTATTTT.